The 5 T cell receptor beta chains below all came from one sample that was sequenced in a study of blood T cell repertoires in COVID-19. Libraries were prepared by immunoSEQ multiplex PCR; TCRdb keeps only in-frame clonotypes and omits some of them. The sample has 250,000 or so clones; around nine tenths are singletons. Material for sequencing was peripheral blood. The source is a woman between 40 and 50 years old who had recovered from COVID-19.

The V and J genes are TRBV7-3 and TRBJ2-1, with 11 bases aligning to TRBD2. Germline V gene lookup returns CDR1 SGHTA and CDR2 FQGTGA. The CDR3 is 20 residues long. V was pared by 2 bases and J by 0 bases, with 12 bases of the junction left unmatched. The CDR3 here is CASSLRPLAGGPSSYNEQFF. The CDR3 DNA follows: TGTGCCAGCAGCTTACGTCCCCTAGCGGGAGGACCTAGCTCCTACAATGAGCAGTTCTTC.

This clone showed up just a few times. The rearrangement uses TRBV2 and TRBJ1-2; D uncertain. Germline V gene sequence: CDR1 SNHLY, CDR2 FYNNEI. This CDR3 comprises 14 residues. Trimming removed 4 bases at V and 7 bases at J, with 16 bases between. In nucleotides, the CDR3 is TGTGCCAGCAGTGCTCTCTACGAATCGGGTGGCTACACCTTC. It yields the protein CASSALYESGGYTF.

This chain joins TRBV5-6 and TRBJ2-3; 8 positions match TRBD1. This CDR3 has 14 residues. With 3 bases clipped from V and 4 bases from J, the junction kept 4 bases outside the gene matches. CDR1 is SGHDT and CDR2 is YYEEEE in the germline V gene. This CDR3 reads CASSYGTGPDTQYF. In DNA form, the CDR3 reads TGTGCCAGCAGCTACGGGACAGGTCCAGATACGCAGTATTTT.

The chain joins TRBV6-2 or TRBV6-3 to TRBJ2-1; D perhaps matches TRBD1 (5 bases). The germline V and J ends were trimmed by 6 bases and 6 bases, with 15 bases remaining between them. Germline loops: CDR1 MNHEY, CDR2 SVGEGT. There are 14 residues in the CDR3. The CDR3 DNA reads as TGTGCCAGCAGCCCGAGCAGGGATGCCAATGAGCAGTTCTTC. It encodes CASSPSRDANEQFF.

The chain is built from TRBV7-2 and TRBJ2-5, with 11 bases lining up with TRBD2. J was trimmed by 4 bases and V by 4 bases; bases with no gene match: 8. The CDR3 spans 16 residues. Germline CDR1 SGHTA, CDR2 FQGNSA. The chain's CDR3 is CASSWAGTSGTETQYF. The CDR3 bases are TGTGCCAGCAGCTGGGCCGGGACTAGCGGTACAGAGACCCAGTACTTC. Based on the CDR3 plus reference TRBV7-2 and TRBJ2-5, the full variable domain is GAGVSQSPSNKVTEKGKDVELRCDPISGHTALYWYRQSLGQGLEFLIYFQGNSAPDKSGLPSDRFSAERTGGSVSTLTIQRTQQEDSAVYLCASSWAGTSGTETQYFGPGTRLLVL.